This TCR beta chain was sequenced for a study of blood T cell repertoires in COVID-19. About the research overall: Material from acute and convalescent COVID-19 was sourced from the United States, Italy and Spain. T cells, B-cell-depleted T cells, or PBMCs provided the cDNA or gDNA that served as material.

Original analysis: Scientists estimated how many nucleated cells there were by amplifying reference gene primers. Sequencing used immunoSEQ multiplex PCR; TCRdb keeps in-frame clones, though not all of them. V and J calls plus clone size are reproduced from that table; the DNA served to infer D and trimming. The data contain tens of thousands of clones, around 83% of them singletons. The TCR sequence derives from a man aged 70-80 years with active COVID-19. Sequencing used peripheral blood.

CDR3 residues: CASSEYADKGDYGYTF. The CDR3 DNA sequence: TGTGCCAGCAGTGAATATGCGGATAAAGGGGACTATGGCTACACCTTC. The gene calls are TRBV6-4 and TRBJ1-2; D possibly corresponds to TRBD1 (5 bases). This CDR3 comprises 16 residues. V lost 3 bases and J lost 3, with 17 bases in between. Germline CDR1 MRHNA, CDR2 SNTAGT.